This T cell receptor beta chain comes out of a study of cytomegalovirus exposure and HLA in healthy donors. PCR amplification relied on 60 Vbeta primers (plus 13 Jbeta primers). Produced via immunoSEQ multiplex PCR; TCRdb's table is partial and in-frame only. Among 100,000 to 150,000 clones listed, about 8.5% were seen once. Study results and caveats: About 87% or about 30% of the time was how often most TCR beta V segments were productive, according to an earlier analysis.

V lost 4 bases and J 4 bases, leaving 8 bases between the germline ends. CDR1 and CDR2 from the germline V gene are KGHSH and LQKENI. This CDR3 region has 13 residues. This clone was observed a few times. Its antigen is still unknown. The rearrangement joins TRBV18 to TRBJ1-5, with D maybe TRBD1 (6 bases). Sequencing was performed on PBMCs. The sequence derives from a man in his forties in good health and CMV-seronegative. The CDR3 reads CASSLQGNQPQHF. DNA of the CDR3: TGTGCCAGCTCACTACAGGGTAATCAGCCCCAGCATTTT.